This T cell receptor (beta chain) derives from a study of CD8 T cells in ankylosing spondylitis (dated by TCRdb to the late 2010s). At the level of the whole study: The study profiled T cell receptor beta repertoires in healthy donors and ankylosing spondylitis patients to find disease-linked TCR variants. The whole study cohort included about a hundred healthy donors and 25 ankylosing spondylitis patients. Peripheral blood was sampled, and synovial fluid was additionally collected from ankylosing spondylitis patients.

The germline V and J ends show losses of 1 base and 3 bases respectively, and no gene match explains 6 bases of the junction. The cysteine opens and the phenylalanine closes a CDR3 of 16 amino acids. Here the CDR3 DNA is all that survives: 48 bases in frame from base 1. Sequences MNHNS (CDR1) and SASEGT (CDR2) are obtained from the germline V gene. Sequenced using an Illumina HiSeq 2500. Quantitative 5'-RACE with molecular barcodes was the method used to prepare the TCR beta libraries. Per the source publication's procedure: Disease-linked TCR variants were identified with a new computational method built on a probabilistic model of VDJ rearrangement. TCRdb redid the processing of the public reads, applying fastp at Q25 and MiXCR, and retained in-frame beta chains. Every CDR3 protein is listed once, alongside the most common genes and DNA of its rows. TCRdb assigned the V and J calls; the authors' analysis was not used. The sample records roughly 100,000 distinct CDR3 sequences, roughly 8.3% of which are singletons. Jointly, the top ten make up about a tenth of the sample.

This clonotype was recorded many times. This receptor's antigen is unknown. The sample holds no much larger clone one base away, and base qualities are not on file. The full study reports these points: A TCR beta motif of fewer than 10 highly homologous amino acid variants appeared characteristic of blood from ankylosing spondylitis patients. Significant enrichment of the disease-linked clones was reported in matched synovial fluid samples from ankylosing spondylitis patients. A CD8+ phenotype was shown by the disease-linked clones, which were found at relatively low frequencies in peripheral blood. Some of the motif variants had been reported before in the synovial fluid and blood of reactive arthritis patients, a finding that suggests common disease-initiation mechanisms.

This TCR was recovered from a male donor with ankylosing spondylitis or in good health (not recorded which). Sequencing used blood, either unsorted or a sorted T cell fraction (not recorded which). The chain is made from TRBV6-1 and TRBJ2-1; 7 bases in the middle match TRBD2. CDR3 sequence: CASSEELATIYNEQFF. The nucleotides are TGTGCCAGCAGTGAAGAACTAGCGACGATCTACAATGAGCAGTTCTTC.